These 6 T cell receptor beta chains were all obtained from the same sample, sequenced in a study of blood T cell repertoires in COVID-19. The table came from immunoSEQ multiplex PCR; TCRdb's copy has only in-frame clones and leaves some out. The table lists 200,000 to 250,000 clones, roughly nine tenths of them singletons. Sequencing was done on a sample of peripheral blood. These receptors were obtained from a woman aged 45-60 years with acute or convalescent COVID-19.

This sequence joins TRBV27 and TRBJ2-7; 7 bases align to TRBD2. The junction had 9 bases not matched to a gene; V was cut back by 2 bases and J by 2 bases. Germline V gives CDR1 MNHEY, CDR2 SMNVEV (reference sequence). The CDR3 is 16 residues long. The DNA for the CDR3 is TGTGCCAGCAGTTTAGGGCCCCCGGGACTAACCTACGAGCAGTACTTC. It yields the protein CASSLGPPGLTYEQYF.

V and J are TRBV7-7 and TRBJ2-3; 13 bases match TRBD2. The trim removed 6 bases at V and 4 bases at J, leaving 7 bases unmatched. CDR1 is SSHAT and CDR2 is FNYEAQ in the germline V gene (reference sequence). The CDR3 totals 16 residues. As DNA, the CDR3 is TGTGCCAGCAGTGTCGGACTAGCGGGAGTGTCAGATACGCAGTATTTT. This encodes CASSVGLAGVSDTQYF.

This chain joins TRBV6-5 and TRBJ2-3; TRBD2 aligns across 10 bases. The ends lost 2 bases at V and 4 bases at J; junction bases unmatched: 0. The germline V gene has CDR1 MNHEY and CDR2 SVGAGI. This CDR3 region has 14 residues. The CDR3 region is CASSYGTSADTQYF. As DNA, the CDR3 is TGTGCCAGCAGTTACGGGACTAGCGCAGATACGCAGTATTTT.

This rearrangement joins TRBV6-5 to TRBJ2-4; possibly TRBD1 for D (5 bases). V was clipped by 6 bases and J by 0 bases, with 6 bases between them. CDR1 and CDR2 from the germline V gene are MNHEY and SVGAGI. This CDR3 has 13 amino acids. CDR3 sequence (DNA): TGTGCCAGCAGCGACAGAGCCAAAAACATTCAGTACTTC. Translating gives CASSDRAKNIQYF.

The chain combines TRBV6-5 with TRBJ1-2; D gene unclear. V lost 6 bases and J lost 1, with 9 bases in between. The V gene's germline CDR1 is MNHEY and CDR2 SVGAGI. The CDR3 contains 13 residues. CDR3 protein: CASSHSGNYGYTF. The CDR3, as DNA: TGTGCCAGCAGCCACTCGGGTAACTATGGCTACACCTTC.

The chain recombines TRBV18 with TRBJ1-2; 7 nucleotides match TRBD1. The ends lost 0 bases at V and 4 bases at J; junction bases unmatched: 2. The CDR3 spans 14 residues. The germline V gene has CDR1 KGHSH and CDR2 LQKENI. The CDR3 sequence is CASSPPTGIYGYTF. CDR3 DNA: TGTGCCAGCTCACCACCGACAGGGATCTATGGCTACACCTTC.